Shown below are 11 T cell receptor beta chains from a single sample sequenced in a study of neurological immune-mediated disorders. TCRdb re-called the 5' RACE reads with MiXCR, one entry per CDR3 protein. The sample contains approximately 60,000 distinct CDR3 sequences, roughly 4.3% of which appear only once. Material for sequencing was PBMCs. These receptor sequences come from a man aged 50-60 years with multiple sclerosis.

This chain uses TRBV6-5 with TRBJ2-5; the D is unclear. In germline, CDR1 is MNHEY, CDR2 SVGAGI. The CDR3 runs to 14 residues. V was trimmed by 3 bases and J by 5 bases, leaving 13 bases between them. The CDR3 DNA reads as TGTGCCAGCAGTTATCGCGCGGCGTGGGAGACCCAGTACTTC. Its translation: CASSYRAAWETQYF.

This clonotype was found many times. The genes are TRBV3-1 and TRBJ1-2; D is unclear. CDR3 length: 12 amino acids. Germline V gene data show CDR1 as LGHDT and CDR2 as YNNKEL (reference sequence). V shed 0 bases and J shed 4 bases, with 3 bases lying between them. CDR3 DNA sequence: TGTGCCAGCAGCCAAGAAGGCTATGGCTACACCTTC. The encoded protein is CASSQEGYGYTF.

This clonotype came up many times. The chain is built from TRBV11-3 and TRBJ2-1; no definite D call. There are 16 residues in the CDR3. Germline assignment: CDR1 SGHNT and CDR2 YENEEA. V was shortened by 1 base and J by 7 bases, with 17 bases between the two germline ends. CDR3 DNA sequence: TGTGCCAGCAGCTTAGTCCCTCTGACCATCGGGAATGAGCAGTTCTTC. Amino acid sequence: CASSLVPLTIGNEQFF.

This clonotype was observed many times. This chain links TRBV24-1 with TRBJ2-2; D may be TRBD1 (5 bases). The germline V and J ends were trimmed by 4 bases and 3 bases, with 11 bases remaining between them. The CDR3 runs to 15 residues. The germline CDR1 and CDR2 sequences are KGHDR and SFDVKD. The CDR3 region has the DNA TGTGCCACCAGTGACGCGACAGTCCACACCGGGGAGCTGTTTTTT. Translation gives CATSDATVHTGELFF.

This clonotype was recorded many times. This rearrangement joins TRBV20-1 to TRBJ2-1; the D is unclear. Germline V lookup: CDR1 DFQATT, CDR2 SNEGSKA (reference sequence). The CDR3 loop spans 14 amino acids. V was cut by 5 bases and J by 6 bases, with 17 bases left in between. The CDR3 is CSAGRPGASNEQFF. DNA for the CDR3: TGCAGTGCTGGAAGACCAGGAGCCTCCAATGAGCAGTTCTTC.

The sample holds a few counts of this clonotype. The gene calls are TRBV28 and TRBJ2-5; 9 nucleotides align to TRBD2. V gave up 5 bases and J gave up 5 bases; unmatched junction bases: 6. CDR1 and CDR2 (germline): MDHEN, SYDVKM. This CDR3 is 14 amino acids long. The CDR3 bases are TGTGCCAGCAGTCTGGGGACTAGCAGGGAGACCCAGTACTTC. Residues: CASSLGTSRETQYF.

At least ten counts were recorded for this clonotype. CDR3 DNA sequence: TGTGCCACCGGGACTAGCGGGATCAACAATGAGCAGTTCTTC. Encoded protein: CATGTSGINNEQFF. V usage is TRBV28 and J usage is TRBJ2-1, with 13 bases aligning to TRBD2. This CDR3 has 14 residues. Germline V CDR1 and CDR2: MDHEN, SYDVKM. Trimming cost V 10 bases and J 5 bases; bases outside gene matches: 5.

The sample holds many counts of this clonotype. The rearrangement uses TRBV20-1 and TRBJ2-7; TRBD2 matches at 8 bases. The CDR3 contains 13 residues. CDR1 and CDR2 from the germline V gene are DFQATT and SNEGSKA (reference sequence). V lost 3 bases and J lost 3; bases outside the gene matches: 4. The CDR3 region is CSARETSDYEQYF. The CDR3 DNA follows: TGCAGTGCTAGGGAGACTAGCGACTACGAGCAGTACTTC.

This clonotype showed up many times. In nucleotides, the CDR3 is TGTGCCAGCAGCCTGGGGTGGTCCCCAACCTACGAGCAGTACTTC. It codes for CASSLGWSPTYEQYF. The V and J genes are TRBV9 and TRBJ2-7; D is undetermined. The CDR3 runs to 15 residues. Between the trimmed V and J ends, which lost 4 bases and 2 bases, there was a span of 16 bases. Germline CDR1 is SGDLS and CDR2 is YYNGEE.

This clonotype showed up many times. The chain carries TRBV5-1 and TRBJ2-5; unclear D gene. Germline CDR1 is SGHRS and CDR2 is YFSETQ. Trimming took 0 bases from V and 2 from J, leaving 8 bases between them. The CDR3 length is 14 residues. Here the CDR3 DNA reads TGCGCCAGCAGCTTGGTAACAGTACAAGAGACCCAGTACTTC. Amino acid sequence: CASSLVTVQETQYF. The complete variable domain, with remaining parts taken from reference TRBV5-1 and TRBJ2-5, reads KAGVTQTPRYLIKTRGQQVTLSCSPISGHRSVSWYQQTPGQGLQFLFEYFSETQRNKGNFPGRFSGRQFSNSRSEMNVSTLELGDSALYLCASSLVTVQETQYFGPGTRLLVL.

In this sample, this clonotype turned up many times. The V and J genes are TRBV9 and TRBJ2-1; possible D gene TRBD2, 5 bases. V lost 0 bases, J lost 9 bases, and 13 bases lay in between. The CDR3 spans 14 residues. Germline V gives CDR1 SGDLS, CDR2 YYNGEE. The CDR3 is CASSVGPGLSEQFF. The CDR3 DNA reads TGTGCCAGCAGCGTAGGCCCGGGATTGAGTGAGCAGTTCTTC.